This TCR beta chain was retrieved from a study of shared clonotypes between healthy human individuals. General study results and limits: The rarefaction results pointed to incomplete sorted-subset sequencing despite large depth.

Source study methods: With immunoSEQ giving junction-only sequences and no quality scores, filtering differed. Assay: immunoSEQ multiplex PCR; the TCRdb copy retains only in-frame clones and omits some. That table supplies the V and J calls and clone size; D and trimming were determined from the DNA. Here the sample spans about 2 million clones, 90% to 95% being singletons. V was clipped by 6 bases and J by 2 bases, with 13 bases between them. CDR3 length: 14 amino acids. Germline V lookup: CDR1 SQVTM, CDR2 ANQGSEA. A remark on this clone: The antigen is unknown.

The sequence derives from a man between 18 and 35 years old in good health. The V call is TRBV29-1, the J call TRBJ2-2; D remains unclear. Material for sequencing was naive CD4+ T cells sorted from blood. Subset here: CD45RA+ positively selected. The CDR3 DNA is TGCAGCGTCACTGGAAATCTAAACACCGGGGAGCTGTTTTTT. It specifies CSVTGNLNTGELFF.